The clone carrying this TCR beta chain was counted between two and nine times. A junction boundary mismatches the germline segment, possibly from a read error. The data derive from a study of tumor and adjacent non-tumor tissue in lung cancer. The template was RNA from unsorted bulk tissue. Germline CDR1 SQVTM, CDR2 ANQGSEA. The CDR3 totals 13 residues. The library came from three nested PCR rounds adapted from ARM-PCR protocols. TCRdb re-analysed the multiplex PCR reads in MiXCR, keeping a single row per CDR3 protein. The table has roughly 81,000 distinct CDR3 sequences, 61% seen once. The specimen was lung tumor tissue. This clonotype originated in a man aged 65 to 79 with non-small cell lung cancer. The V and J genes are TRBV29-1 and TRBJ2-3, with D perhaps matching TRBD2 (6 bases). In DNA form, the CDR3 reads TGCAGCGTTGCGATCGGGAGTGGAGATACTCAGTATTTT. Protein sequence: CSVAIGSGDTQYF.